These 20 T cell receptor beta chains share one sample of origin, sequenced in a study of T cell repertoires in cytomegalovirus infection. TCRdb fed the reads into MiXCR, producing one record per CDR3 protein. The data show 250,000 to 300,000 distinct CDR3 sequences, roughly 26% seen once. Sequencing used PBMCs. These receptors all stem from a human donor in good health (CMV status not recorded). Some clones in this sample may be carry-over from other donors' samples.

This clonotype showed up many times. V usage is TRBV20-1 and J usage is TRBJ2-7, with 9 bases aligning to TRBD1. Looked up from germline, CDR1 is DFQATT and CDR2 is SNEGSKA (reference sequence). This CDR3 spans 14 amino acids. Trimming cost V 4 bases and J 5 bases; bases outside gene matches: 9. The chain's CDR3 is CSAIWTGVVHEQYF. The CDR3 DNA follows: TGCAGTGCTATTTGGACAGGGGTCGTCCACGAGCAGTACTTC.

This clonotype was seen more than once but under ten times. The chain joins TRBV20-1 to TRBJ2-1; 8 bases match TRBD2. The ends lost 0 bases at V and 3 bases at J; junction bases unmatched: 4. This CDR3 contains 15 residues. CDR1 and CDR2 from the germline V gene are DFQATT and SNEGSKA (reference sequence). The CDR3 nucleotides are TGCAGTGCTAGAGATCGTAGCGGGGACTACAATGAGCAGTTCTTC. Encoded protein: CSARDRSGDYNEQFF.

For this clonotype: At one of its ends the junction is not consistent with the germline gene, which may arise from a read error. CDR3: CASSQPPQERGRGTRELFF. In nucleotides, the CDR3 is TGCGCCAGCAGCCAACCCCCCCAGGAGAGGGGGCGAGGCACCAGGGAGCTGTTTTTT. V gene TRBV4-1 combines with J gene TRBJ2-2, with TRBD1 matching over 7 bases. The CDR3 is 19 amino acids. Germline CDR1 reads MGHRA; CDR2 reads YSYEKL.

This clonotype occurred a few times. V and J are TRBV7-8 and TRBJ2-5; unclear D gene. The germline gives CDR1 SGHVS, CDR2 FQNEAQ. There are 14 residues in the CDR3. V lost 5 bases and J 5 bases, leaving 15 bases between the germline ends. CDR3 DNA: TGTGCCAGCAGCCTTCTTGGGGTCGGGGAGACCCAGTACTTC. Encoded protein: CASSLLGVGETQYF.

The chain recombines TRBV6-6 with TRBJ1-3; D is ambiguous. Germline V gene sequence: CDR1 MNHNY, CDR2 SVGAGI (reference sequence). This CDR3 is 13 amino acids long. V lost 7 bases and J 4 bases, leaving 11 bases between the germline ends. This CDR3 reads CASTSDGGNTIYF. CDR3 bases: TGTGCCAGCACCTCGGACGGGGGAAACACCATATATTTT.

The chain couples TRBV5-4 to TRBJ1-2; D ambiguous. The CDR3 is made up of 12 amino acids. Germline V gene sequence: CDR1 SGHNT, CDR2 YYREEE (reference sequence). The V and J ends lost 2 bases and 3 bases respectively, with 5 bases between them. CDR3: CASSFADYGYTF. The CDR3 DNA reads TGTGCCAGCAGCTTTGCAGACTATGGCTACACCTTC.

The J gene is TRBJ2-1, the V gene TRBV12-3 or TRBV12-4; a weak D match, TRBD1 (6 bases). Trimming pared 6 bases from V and 4 bases from J, leaving 13 bases between. The CDR3 has 14 amino acids. For the CDR3, the DNA is TGTGCCAGCAGCCCGCGGACAGCTTACAATGAGCAGTTCTTC. This gives the protein CASSPRTAYNEQFF.

This clonotype was seen a few times. The chain uses TRBV28 and TRBJ2-5; 7 bases match TRBD2. The V gene end was trimmed by 8 bases and the J gene end by 3 bases; junction bases not matched to a gene: 9. CDR3 length: 14 amino acids. From germline, CDR1 is MDHEN and CDR2 SYDVKM. In DNA form, the CDR3 reads TGTGCCAGCGGGCTTCTTGGGAGGGAAGAGACCCAGTACTTC. As protein: CASGLLGREETQYF.

The rearrangement uses TRBV20-1 and TRBJ2-1; TRBD2 aligns across 10 bases. CDR3 length: 15 amino acids. Germline CDR1 and CDR2: DFQATT and SNEGSKA (reference sequence). With V trimmed by 5 bases and J by 4 bases, 8 bases remained unmatched. CDR3 loop: CSAQPLAGAYNEQFF. CDR3 DNA sequence: TGCAGTGCTCAGCCCCTAGCGGGAGCTTACAATGAGCAGTTCTTC.

This clonotype has more than one count but fewer than ten. The chain couples TRBV5-4 to TRBJ2-7; 9 positions agree with TRBD1. Germline lookup yields CDR1 SGHNT and CDR2 YYREEE (reference sequence). V lost 3 bases, J lost 5 bases, and 6 bases stayed unmatched. The CDR3 runs 14 residues. The CDR3 DNA is TGTGCCAGCAGCTCCGGGACAGGGCGAGACGAGCAGTACTTC. It is translated as CASSSGTGRDEQYF.

The chain is built from TRBV5-1 and TRBJ2-2; TRBD1 matches at 7 bases. Trimming took 0 bases from V and 1 from J; bases not matched to a gene: 3. Germline values: CDR1 SGHRS, CDR2 YFSETQ. This CDR3 has 16 residues. CDR3 coding DNA: TGCGCCAGCAGCTTGGGAGGGGGCATGAACACCGGGGAGCTGTTTTTT. Its translation is CASSLGGGMNTGELFF.

This chain's CDR3 is CAIRGDAGADTQYF. The CDR3 DNA reads TGTGCCATCCGAGGGGACGCGGGGGCAGATACGCAGTATTTT. The chain is built from TRBV10-3 and TRBJ2-3, with 7 bases matching TRBD2. In germline, CDR1 is ENHRY, CDR2 SYGVKD. The CDR3 consists of 14 residues. V trimming: 8 bases; J trimming: 4 bases; junction bases outside the gene matches: 9.

The sample holds a few counts of this clonotype. This chain uses TRBV6-2 or TRBV6-3 with TRBJ1-2, with D possibly being TRBD1 (5 bases). The V end was cut by 4 bases, the J end by 8 bases, with 11 bases between. The CDR3 extends over 12 amino acids. Germline CDR1 reads MNHEY; CDR2 reads SVGEGT. The CDR3 protein is CASSWYRNGYTF. In DNA, the CDR3 is TGTGCCAGCAGTTGGTACAGGAACGGCTACACCTTC.

This clonotype was counted a few times. This chain uses TRBV28 with TRBJ1-4; no clear D gene. This CDR3 spans 15 amino acids. From germline, CDR1 is MDHEN and CDR2 SYDVKM. Between the trimmed V and J ends, which lost 3 bases and 8 bases, there was a span of 16 bases. CDR3 protein: CASSLMSVYREKLFF. The CDR3 DNA follows: TGTGCCAGCAGTTTGATGTCGGTGTATCGCGAAAAACTGTTTTTT.

This clonotype was recorded at least ten times. The chain links TRBV7-2 to TRBJ1-2; TRBD1 agrees at 9 bases. This CDR3 contains 13 residues. V dropped 5 bases and J dropped 7; count of bases not matched to a gene: 5. The germline V gene has CDR1 SGHTA and CDR2 FQGNSA. CDR3 sequence reads: CASSLTGGRGYTF. CDR3 bases: TGTGCCAGCAGCCTCACAGGGGGCCGTGGCTACACCTTC.

The chain joins TRBV6-1 to TRBJ1-5; D is possibly TRBD1 (5 bases). The CDR3 contains 14 residues. V was shortened by 3 bases and J by 4 bases, with 10 bases between the two germline ends. Germline-derived CDR1 and CDR2 are MNHNS and SASEGT. The CDR3 protein is CASSELWGNQPQHF. The DNA of the CDR3 is TGTGCCAGCAGTGAGCTTTGGGGGAATCAGCCCCAGCATTTT.

This chain uses TRBV7-1 with TRBJ1-2; D is perhaps TRBD1 (6 bases). TRBV7-1 is annotated as an ORF whose role is uncertain. The V gene lost 6 bases and the J gene lost 8 bases, with 22 bases spanning the gap. This CDR3 is built from 15 residues. CDR3 DNA sequence: TGTGCCAGCAGTCCAGGGACATCATTTACGGAGGGCTACACCTTC. Translating gives CASSPGTSFTEGYTF.

The genes are TRBV20-1 and TRBJ2-3; 11 positions match TRBD2. V lost 1 base and J lost 6; bases outside the gene matches: 9. In germline, CDR1 is DFQATT, CDR2 SNEGSKA (reference sequence). The CDR3 consists of 16 residues. CDR3 sequence (DNA): TGCAGTGCTAGAGGCTCGGTAGCGGGGGGGCGTGATACGCAGTATTTT. Amino acid sequence: CSARGSVAGGRDTQYF.

This clonotype appeared a few times. V usage is TRBV4-1 and J usage is TRBJ2-1; D may be TRBD1 or TRBD2 (5 bases each). Germline CDR1 reads MGHRA; CDR2 reads YSYEKL. The germline V and J ends were trimmed by 4 bases and 8 bases, with 18 bases remaining between them. The CDR3 runs to 15 residues. This CDR3 reads CASSRSGPPWDEQFF. In DNA, the CDR3 is TGCGCCAGCAGCCGATCGGGACCCCCTTGGGATGAGCAGTTCTTC.

This clonotype was picked up many times. The chain has TRBV6-2 or TRBV6-3 and TRBJ2-1; D not resolved. The V end lost 6 bases, the J end lost 7 bases, and 16 bases lay between the germline ends. Germline lookup yields CDR1 MNHEY and CDR2 SVGEGT. This CDR3 is 14 amino acids long. The DNA of the CDR3 is TGTGCCAGCAGGGCCCCATTTCGGGTAAATGAGCAGTTCTTC. Translating it yields CASRAPFRVNEQFF.